Below are 16 T cell receptor beta chains sequenced from a single sample in a study of human T cells and chemical hapten exposure. One entry per CDR3 protein results from TCRdb running MiXCR on the RACE reads. Of some 79,000 distinct CDR3 sequences in the sample, under 14% were seen once. Time point denoted: patch test 3, about 24 weeks after DPC sensitization. Treatment: therapeutic diphenylcyclopropenone sensitization with weekly scalp DPC. This sample comprised whole blood, obtained in connection with sensitization to the hapten diphenylcyclopropenone (DPC). The receptors were gathered from a woman aged 45 to 65 with alopecia areata. Some clones in this sample may be carry-over from other donors' samples.

This clonotype has just a few counts. This chain connects TRBV7-2 to TRBJ1-5; unclear D gene. V lost 6 bases and J 3 bases, leaving 6 bases between the germline ends. From germline, CDR1 is SGHTA and CDR2 FQGNSA. The CDR3 totals 12 residues. The CDR3 here is CASRGFNQPQHF. CDR3 nucleotides: TGTGCCAGCAGGGGGTTCAATCAGCCCCAGCATTTT.

The table lists this clonotype with a few counts. V usage is TRBV29-1 and J usage is TRBJ2-2; 9 bases map to TRBD1. V gave up 7 bases and J gave up 1 base; unmatched junction bases: 13. This CDR3 has 17 residues. Germline-derived CDR1 and CDR2 are SQVTM and ANQGSEA. The CDR3 spells CSARTGPGQGNTGELFF. CDR3 sequence (DNA): TGCAGCGCCAGAACTGGGCCGGGACAGGGGAACACCGGGGAGCTGTTTTTT.

This clonotype has a count of ten or more. This chain links TRBV24-1 with TRBJ2-5; perhaps TRBD2 as D (6 bases). Germline CDR1 reads KGHDR; CDR2 reads SFDVKD. The CDR3 contains 13 residues. V was trimmed by 0 bases and J by 7 bases, leaving 8 bases between them. The DNA for the CDR3 is TGTGCCACCAGTGATTTGCACGGGGGGACCCAGTACTTC. This encodes CATSDLHGGTQYF.

There are many counts of this clonotype. The rearrangement joins TRBV11-2 to TRBJ1-2, with D uncertain. The CDR3 runs to 16 residues. V lost 5 bases and J lost 1, with 17 bases in between. Looked up from germline, CDR1 is SGHAT and CDR2 is FQNNGV. CDR3 in amino acids: CASSPRAAVSNYGYTF. The CDR3 DNA reads as TGTGCCAGCAGCCCCCGGGCAGCGGTCAGTAACTATGGCTACACCTTC.

This clonotype was seen repeatedly, ten times or more. The chain employs TRBV6-2 or TRBV6-3 and TRBJ2-7; TRBD1 is a possible D gene (5 bases). V was cut by 5 bases and J by 6 bases, with 17 bases left in between. CDR1 is MNHEY, CDR2 SVGEGT, per germline. The CDR3 length is 14 residues. CDR3 coding DNA: TGTGCCAGCAGTCCCTATCGCAGGGTACGCGAGCAGTACTTC. This gives the protein CASSPYRRVREQYF.

This clonotype was seen at least ten times. The chain has TRBV28 and TRBJ2-5; 9 nucleotides agree with TRBD1. Germline V gene sequence: CDR1 MDHEN, CDR2 SYDVKM. V gave up 6 bases and J gave up 5 bases; unmatched junction bases: 16. The CDR3 contains 17 residues. In DNA, the CDR3 is TGTGCCAGCAGCCCCACGTACGGGACAGGGAACGGGGAGACCCAGTACTTC. This encodes CASSPTYGTGNGETQYF.

This clonotype was found many times. J is TRBJ2-1 and V is TRBV7-9; D not resolved. Germline CDR1 reads SEHNR; CDR2 reads FQNEAQ (reference sequence). The CDR3 sequence is 13 residues long. Deletions cut 5 bases from V and 0 bases from J, with 5 bases between. This chain's CDR3 is CASSPGSYNEQFF. The CDR3 DNA is TGTGCCAGCAGCCCCGGCTCCTACAATGAGCAGTTCTTC.

There are a few counts of this clonotype. CDR3 nucleotides: TGTGCCAGCAGCTTAGTAGCGGGGGGATCAGATACGCAGTATTTT. Its translation is CASSLVAGGSDTQYF. The genes are TRBV7-2 and TRBJ2-3, with 10 bases fitting TRBD2. V lost 1 base and J lost 4; bases outside the gene matches: 2. Germline V lookup: CDR1 SGHTA, CDR2 FQGNSA. The CDR3 consists of 15 residues.

DNA of the CDR3: TGCGCCAGCAGCCTTGGGACTAGCGCCAACAATGAGCAGTTCTTC. Its protein product is CASSLGTSANNEQFF. The chain combines TRBV4-1 with TRBJ2-1; 10 bases agree with TRBD2. The CDR3 totals 15 residues. Trimming took 4 bases from V and 5 from J; bases not matched to a gene: 5. Germline CDR1 reads MGHRA; CDR2 reads YSYEKL.

This clonotype was seen a few times. This chain links TRBV4-1 with TRBJ2-1, with TRBD2 identical over 7 bases. Germline lookup yields CDR1 MGHRA and CDR2 YSYEKL. The CDR3 totals 16 residues. J lost 2 bases, V lost 6 bases, and 10 bases had no gene match. The CDR3 DNA sequence: TGCGCCAGCAGGCTCACCCTAGCGGAGCCCTACAATGAGCAGTTCTTC. Its translation is CASRLTLAEPYNEQFF.

This clonotype came up a few times. The V gene is TRBV6-2 or TRBV6-3, the J gene TRBJ2-1; D is unresolved. The germline gives CDR1 MNHEY, CDR2 SVGEGT. The ends were cut back, 7 bases at V and 6 bases at J, with 7 bases in the middle. This CDR3 comprises 11 residues. The CDR3 sequence is CASKRFNEQFF. The DNA of the CDR3 is TGTGCCAGCAAAAGATTCAATGAGCAGTTCTTC.

Ten or more counts support this clonotype. This chain connects TRBV29-1 to TRBJ2-3; D may correspond to TRBD1 or TRBD2 (5 bases each). Germline V lookup: CDR1 SQVTM, CDR2 ANQGSEA. CDR3 size: 11 residues. Trimming removed 7 bases from V and 2 bases from J, with 7 bases in between. CDR3 protein: CSGDLTDTQYF. The DNA for the CDR3 is TGCAGCGGGGACCTCACAGATACGCAGTATTTT.

The rearrangement uses TRBV6-1 and TRBJ2-3; the D call may be TRBD1 or TRBD2 (5 bases each). Trimming pared 6 bases from V and 0 bases from J, leaving 16 bases between. Germline V gene data show CDR1 as MNHNS and CDR2 as SASEGT. This CDR3 has 16 amino acids. The CDR3: CASRSGTSASTDTQYF. The CDR3 DNA reads TGTGCCAGCAGATCGGGGACGTCTGCTAGCACAGATACGCAGTATTTT.

This clonotype was observed many times. The CDR3 reads CSARDQANTEAFF. The CDR3 nucleotides are TGCAGTGCTAGAGATCAGGCGAACACTGAAGCTTTCTTT. The chain employs TRBV20-1 and TRBJ1-1; no reliable D call. The CDR3 contains 13 residues. Germline V gene lookup returns CDR1 DFQATT and CDR2 SNEGSKA (reference sequence). V was pared by 0 bases and J by 1 base, with 6 bases between.

This clonotype was counted ten times or more. The chain employs TRBV5-1 and TRBJ2-7; D unclear. The length of the CDR3 is 12 residues. V was trimmed by 6 bases and J by 6 bases, leaving 13 bases between them. CDR1 and CDR2 from the germline V gene are SGHRS and YFSETQ. CDR3 DNA sequence: TGCGCCAGCATTGATGGATGGGCCGAGCAGTACTTC. Amino acids: CASIDGWAEQYF.

This clonotype appeared many times. The rearrangement joins TRBV6-6 to TRBJ2-1; TRBD2 agrees at 16 bases. V was pared by 4 bases and J by 12 bases, with 9 bases of the junction left unmatched. The CDR3 is made up of 16 amino acids. Germline CDR1 reads MNHNY; CDR2 reads SVGAGI (reference sequence). CDR3 protein: CASSSSGTSGRALQFF. In DNA form, the CDR3 reads TGTGCCAGCAGTTCCTCCGGGACTAGCGGGAGGGCCCTGCAGTTCTTC.